A single sample is the source of the 7 T cell receptor beta chains below, sequenced in a study of T cell responses to AZD1222 COVID-19 vaccine. Produced via immunoSEQ multiplex PCR; TCRdb's table is partial and in-frame only. The sample lists about 29,000 clones; over 90% were seen once. The sequencing used peripheral blood, collected on day 0 of AZD1222 vaccination. Source of these receptors: an adult in good health.

V and J are TRBV14 and TRBJ2-3, with 12 positions matching TRBD2. The length of the CDR3 is 16 residues. Trimming removed 4 bases from V and 4 bases from J; junction bases left unmatched: 6. Germline CDR1 is SGHDN and CDR2 is FVKESK. CDR3 residues: CASSLLAGGPSDTQYF. Here the CDR3 DNA reads TGTGCCAGCAGCCTCCTAGCGGGAGGGCCCTCAGATACGCAGTATTTT. Drawing the rest from reference TRBV14 and TRBJ2-3, the complete variable domain is EAGVTQFPSHSVIEKGQTVTLRCDPISGHDNLYWYRRVMGKEIKFLLHFVKESKQDESGMPNNRFLAERTGGTYSTLKVQPAELEDSGVYFCASSLLAGGPSDTQYFGPGTRLTVL.

This clone has only one observation. This chain uses TRBV5-1 with TRBJ2-7, with a weak D call TRBD2 (5 bases). Between the trimmed V and J ends, which lost 0 bases and 0 bases, there was a span of 13 bases. The CDR3 is made up of 16 amino acids. The germline CDR1 and CDR2 sequences are SGHRS and YFSETQ. In DNA form, the CDR3 reads TGCGCCAGCAGCTTGGCCGGTGGGGAGAGCTCCTACGAGCAGTACTTC. Protein sequence: CASSLAGGESSYEQYF.

The chain employs TRBV10-1 and TRBJ2-6, with TRBD1 identical over 8 bases. CDR3 length: 17 residues. Germline V lookup: CDR1 WNHNN, CDR2 SYGVQD (reference sequence). V was clipped by 8 bases and J by 0 bases; unmatched bases: 9. Here the CDR3 reads CASVWDRSSSGANVLTF. The CDR3 DNA is TGCGCCAGCGTTTGGGACAGGTCAAGCTCTGGGGCCAACGTCCTGACTTTC.

The chain uses TRBV5-1 and TRBJ2-3, with 8 bases identical to TRBD1. The V gene end was trimmed by 0 bases and the J gene end by 6 bases; junction bases not matched to a gene: 9. This CDR3 is built from 16 residues. Per the germline V gene, CDR1 is SGHRS and CDR2 is YFSETQ. CDR3 amino acids: CASSLVSGQGGDTQYF. In nucleotides, the CDR3 is TGCGCCAGCAGCTTGGTATCTGGACAGGGAGGCGATACGCAGTATTTT.

J is TRBJ2-7 and V is TRBV9; TRBD2 matches 10 bases. The CDR3 sequence is 18 residues long. Germline V lookup: CDR1 SGDLS, CDR2 YYNGEE. With 3 bases clipped from V and 5 bases from J, the junction kept 17 bases outside the gene matches. CDR3 DNA: TGTGCCAGCAGCGAGGACGGAGGAGCGGGGGGGACTCTTGACGAGCAGTACTTC. It encodes CASSEDGGAGGTLDEQYF.

A few counts support this clone. The chain carries TRBV6-5 and TRBJ2-3; no clear D. Per the germline V gene, CDR1 is MNHEY and CDR2 is SVGAGI. Trimming took 2 bases from V and 5 from J, leaving 11 bases between them. CDR3 length: 14 residues. In DNA, the CDR3 is TGTGCCAGCAGTTACGGGCACGCAGGAGATACGCAGTATTTT. Encoded protein: CASSYGHAGDTQYF.

The rearrangement joins TRBV5-1 to TRBJ2-1; tentative D call: TRBD2 (6 bases). The CDR3 runs to 15 residues. Germline CDR1 reads SGHRS; CDR2 reads YFSETQ. V shed 5 bases and J shed 8 bases, with 20 bases lying between them. CDR3 loop: CASRARDWSFHEQFF. The CDR3 nucleotides read TGCGCCAGCAGGGCCCGGGACTGGTCCTTTCATGAGCAGTTCTTC.